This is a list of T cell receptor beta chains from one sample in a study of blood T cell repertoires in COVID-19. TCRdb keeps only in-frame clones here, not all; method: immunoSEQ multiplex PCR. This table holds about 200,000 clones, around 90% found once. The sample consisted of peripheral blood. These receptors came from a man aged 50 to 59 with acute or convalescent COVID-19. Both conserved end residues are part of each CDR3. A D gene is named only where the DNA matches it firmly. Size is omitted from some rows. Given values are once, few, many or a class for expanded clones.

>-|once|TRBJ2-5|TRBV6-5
CASREGQLQETQYF
TGTGCCAGCAGGGAGGGCCAGCTCCAAGAGACCCAGTACTTC
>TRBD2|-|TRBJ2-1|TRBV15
CATSRGNSGRTEQFF
TGTGCCACCAGCAGAGGAAATAGCGGGAGGACTGAGCAGTTCTTC
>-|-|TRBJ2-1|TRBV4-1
CASSQDPRDEQFF
TGCGCCAGCAGCCAAGATCCGCGAGATGAGCAGTTCTTC
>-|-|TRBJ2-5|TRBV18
CASSPLLATTSETQYF
TGTGCCAGCTCACCCTTGTTGGCCACAACGTCAGAGACCCAGTACTTC
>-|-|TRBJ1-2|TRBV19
CATAQGMDYGYTF
TGTGCCACCGCCCAGGGGATGGACTATGGCTACACCTTC
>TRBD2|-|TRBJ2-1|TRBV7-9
CASRIREGTSNEQFF
TGTGCCAGCAGGATACGGGAGGGAACTTCCAATGAGCAGTTCTTC
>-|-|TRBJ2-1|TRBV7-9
CASSLGGKGKDEQFF
TGTGCCAGCAGCTTAGGGGGAAAGGGGAAGGATGAGCAGTTCTTC
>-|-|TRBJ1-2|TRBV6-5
CASSRLVEAPSGYTF
TGTGCCAGCAGCCGTTTGGTTGAGGCGCCCAGTGGCTACACCTTC
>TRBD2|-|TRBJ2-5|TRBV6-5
CASSYWGGQETQYF
TGTGCCAGCAGTTACTGGGGGGGCCAAGAGACCCAGTACTTC
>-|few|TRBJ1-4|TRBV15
CATSEAGQANEKLFF
TGTGCCACCAGCGAGGCAGGGCAGGCTAATGAAAAACTGTTTTTT
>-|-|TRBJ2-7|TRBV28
CAGSQGYEQYF
TGTGCCGGGTCACAGGGCTACGAGCAGTACTTC
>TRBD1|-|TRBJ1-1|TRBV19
CASRGTGGNTEAFF
TGTGCCAGTAGAGGGACAGGGGGGAACACTGAAGCTTTCTTT
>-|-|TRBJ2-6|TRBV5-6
CASRLAGANVLTF
TGTGCCAGCAGACTAGCTGGGGCCAACGTCCTGACTTTC
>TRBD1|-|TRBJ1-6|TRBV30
CAWNSRDRGFFLHF
TGTGCCTGGAACTCCCGGGACAGGGGCTTTTTCCTCCACTTT
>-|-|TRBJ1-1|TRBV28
CASSSGQANTEAFF
TGTGCCAGCAGTTCGGGACAAGCGAACACTGAAGCTTTCTTT
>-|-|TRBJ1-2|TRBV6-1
CASRTGGGPLGYTF
TGTGCCAGCAGGACGGGGGGGGGCCCCTTGGGCTACACCTTC
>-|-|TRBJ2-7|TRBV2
CASSKTVSYEQYF
TGTGCCAGCAGCAAGACAGTTTCCTACGAGCAGTACTTC
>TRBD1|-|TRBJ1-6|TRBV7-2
CASRPGQGAGSPLHF
TGTGCCAGCAGGCCGGGACAGGGAGCGGGTTCACCCCTCCACTTT
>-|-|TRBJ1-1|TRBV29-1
CICGNLNTEAFF
TGCATCTGCGGTAACCTGAACACTGAAGCTTTCTTT
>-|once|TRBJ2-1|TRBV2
CASSESPPGEQFF
TGTGCCAGCAGTGAAAGTCCTCCCGGGGAGCAGTTCTTC
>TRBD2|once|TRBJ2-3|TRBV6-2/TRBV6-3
CASSPGQGGSPYTQYF
TGTGCCAGCAGTCCCGGGCAAGGCGGGAGTCCATATACGCAGTATTTT
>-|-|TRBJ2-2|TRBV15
CATSRASGTGELFF
TGTGCCACCAGCAGAGCTAGTGGCACCGGGGAGCTGTTTTTT
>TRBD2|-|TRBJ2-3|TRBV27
CASSILAGGPTDTQYF
TGTGCCAGCAGTATATTAGCGGGGGGGCCTACAGATACGCAGTATTTT
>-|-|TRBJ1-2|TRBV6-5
CASKEGESYTF
TGTGCCAGCAAGGAAGGGGAAAGCTACACCTTC
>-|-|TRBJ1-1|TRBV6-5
CASSSRGVGTEAFF
TGTGCCAGCAGTTCCCGGGGAGTGGGCACTGAAGCTTTCTTT
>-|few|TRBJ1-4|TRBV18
CASSPPSGNEKLFF
TGTGCCAGCTCACCACCTTCGGGGAATGAAAAACTGTTTTTT
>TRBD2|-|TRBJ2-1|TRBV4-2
CASSQDQAGGYNEQFF
TGTGCCAGCAGCCAAGATCAAGCGGGGGGCTACAATGAGCAGTTCTTC
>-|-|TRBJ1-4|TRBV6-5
CASSYGRANEKLFF
TGTGCCAGCAGTTACGGCAGGGCTAATGAAAAACTGTTTTTT
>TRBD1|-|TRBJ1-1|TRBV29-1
CSVVQGAITEAFF
TGCAGCGTTGTTCAGGGGGCTATCACTGAAGCTTTCTTT
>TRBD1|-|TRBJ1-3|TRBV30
CAWTPGQGPGNTIYF
TGTGCCTGGACGCCGGGACAGGGCCCTGGAAACACCATATATTTT
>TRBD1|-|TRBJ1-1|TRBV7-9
CASSQTGHTEAFF
TGTGCCAGCAGCCAGACAGGGCACACTGAAGCTTTCTTT
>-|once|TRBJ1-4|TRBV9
CASSVGAGTNEKLFF
TGTGCCAGCAGCGTAGGCGCAGGAACTAATGAAAAACTGTTTTTT
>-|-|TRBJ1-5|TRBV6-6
CASSYRGSNQPQHF
TGTGCCAGCAGTTATAGGGGTAGCAATCAGCCCCAGCATTTT
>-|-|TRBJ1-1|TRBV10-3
CAISESRGSVNTEAFF
TGTGCCATCAGTGAGAGTAGGGGAAGCGTGAACACTGAAGCTTTCTTT
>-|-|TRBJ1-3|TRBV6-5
CASALYSGNTIYF
TGTGCCAGCGCACTGTACTCTGGAAACACCATATATTTT